These 13 T cell receptor beta chains were all obtained from the same sample, sequenced in a study of glioma-infiltrating T cells after dendritic cell vaccination. The repertoire was sequenced with immunoSEQ multiplex PCR; TCRdb's copy has only in-frame clones and lacks some. The sample yields roughly 82,000 clones, approximately 90% seen once. This specimen was blood, taken before dendritic cell vaccination. The source of these receptors is a human donor with glioblastoma.

Written as DNA, the CDR3 is TGTGCCAGCAGCCAGGGGTTGGGACATCTCCTCCACTTT. Protein sequence: CASSQGLGHLLHF. V usage is TRBV7-9 and J usage is TRBJ1-6; TRBD1 might be the D (6 bases). This CDR3 comprises 13 residues. V was shortened by 5 bases and J by 15 bases, with 17 bases between the two germline ends. The germline V gene encodes CDR1 SEHNR and CDR2 FQNEAQ (reference sequence).

The chain links TRBV30 to TRBJ2-1; TRBD2 matches 15 bases. The V segment lost 3 bases and the J segment 12 bases; nucleotides outside the gene matches: 12. Germline V gives CDR1 GTSNPN, CDR2 SVGIG (reference sequence). The CDR3 is 16 amino acids. The CDR3 is CAWRGTSGGQYKVQFF. In nucleotides, the CDR3 is TGTGCCTGGAGAGGGACTAGCGGGGGGCAATACAAGGTGCAGTTCTTC.

This chain links TRBV30 with TRBJ2-5, with TRBD2 matching 8 bases. CDR1 is GTSNPN, CDR2 SVGIG, per germline (reference sequence). CDR3 size: 14 residues. V lost 1 base, J lost 3 bases, and 4 bases stayed unmatched. This CDR3 reads CAWSEAGEEETQYF. Here the CDR3 DNA reads TGTGCCTGGAGTGAAGCGGGAGAAGAAGAGACCCAGTACTTC.

The chain is built from TRBV5-4 and TRBJ1-2; D gene uncertain. CDR1 is SGHNT and CDR2 is YYREEE in the germline V gene (reference sequence). The CDR3 has 11 residues. The V end lost 3 bases, the J end lost 3 bases, and 3 bases lay between the germline ends. CDR3 sequence reads: CASSSDYGYTF. As DNA, the CDR3 is TGTGCCAGCAGCTCCGACTATGGCTACACCTTC.

The chain recombines TRBV7-8 with TRBJ1-1, with a tentative D call TRBD1 (5 bases). The V and J ends lost 3 bases and 4 bases respectively, with 9 bases between them. CDR1 and CDR2 from the germline V gene are SGHVS and FQNEAQ. The CDR3 has 13 residues. In nucleotides, the CDR3 is TGTGCCAGCAGCTTTACAGGATCCACTGAAGCTTTCTTT. This codes for CASSFTGSTEAFF. Filled out from reference TRBV7-8 and TRBJ1-1, the complete variable domain reads GAGVSQSPRYKVAKRGQDVALRCDPISGHVSLFWYQQALGQGPEFLTYFQNEAQLDKSGLPSDRFFAERPEGSVSTLKIQRTQQEDSAVYLCASSFTGSTEAFFGQGTRLTVV.

This clone has just one count. One junction end does not reproduce the germline sequence, and a read error may be involved. The chain has TRBV4-2 and TRBJ2-5; D is unclear. CDR3 length equals 12 residues. The germline V gene has CDR1 LGHNA and CDR2 YNFKEQ. The CDR3 DNA follows: TGTGCCGTCCGTGGGCCCCAAGGGACCCAGTACTTC. The encoded protein is CAVRGPQGTQYF.

The chain links TRBV9 to TRBJ2-3, with a tentative D call TRBD1 (6 bases). Trimming took off 3 bases at V and 8 bases at J, with 13 bases between the two ends. This CDR3 is 13 amino acids long. Per the germline V gene, CDR1 is SGDLS and CDR2 is YYNGEE. The CDR3 DNA reads as TGTGCCAGCAGCGAAGGACAGACGGGTACGCAGTATTTT. Protein: CASSEGQTGTQYF.

The chain carries TRBV6-5 and TRBJ1-5; weak D call: TRBD1 (6 bases). The ends were cut back, 5 bases at V and 1 base at J, with 12 bases in the middle. This CDR3 is built from 15 residues. The germline V gene has CDR1 MNHEY and CDR2 SVGAGI. The CDR3 here is CASSVRGGSNQPQHF. Written as DNA, the CDR3 is TGTGCCAGCAGTGTTAGGGGGGGGAGCAATCAGCCCCAGCATTTT.

The V and J genes are TRBV6-1 and TRBJ1-5; D gene uncertain. This CDR3 has 15 residues. Germline values: CDR1 MNHNS, CDR2 SASEGT. Trimming removed 6 bases from V and 0 bases from J, with 12 bases in between. The CDR3 nucleotides are TGTGCCAGCAGAACCCCCGGGTATAGCAATCAGCCCCAGCATTTT. Its protein product is CASRTPGYSNQPQHF.

CDR3 protein: CASSLGGDSGQPQHF. Written as DNA, the CDR3 is TGTGCCAGCAGCTTAGGGGGGGACAGTGGACAGCCCCAGCATTTT. The chain joins TRBV7-2 to TRBJ1-5; 7 nucleotides agree with TRBD1. V was pared by 1 base and J by 7 bases, with 7 bases of the junction left unmatched. Germline lookup yields CDR1 SGHTA and CDR2 FQGNSA. The CDR3 runs 15 residues.

This clone was observed once. The J gene is TRBJ1-1, the V gene TRBV2, with 10 bases matching TRBD1. CDR3 length: 14 residues. In germline, CDR1 is SNHLY, CDR2 FYNNEI. V shed 5 bases and J 5 bases; nucleotides not matched to a gene: 5. The CDR3 DNA reads TGTGCCAGCAGTAGGACAGGGGGTTTTACTGAAGCTTTCTTT. This translates into CASSRTGGFTEAFF. The entire variable domain, with the rest obtained from reference TRBV2 and TRBJ1-1, is as follows: EPEVTQTPSHQVTQMGQEVILRCVPISNHLYFYWYRQILGQKVEFLVSFYNNEISEKSEIFDDQFSVERPDGSNFTLKIRSTKLEDSAMYFCASSRTGGFTEAFFGQGTRLTVV.

The chain links TRBV30 to TRBJ2-7; 7 bases are a match to TRBD1. The CDR3 contains 13 residues. V lost 8 bases, J lost 2 bases, and 9 bases stayed unmatched. Germline V gene sequence: CDR1 GTSNPN, CDR2 SVGIG (reference sequence). CDR3: CAGGQGVTYEQYF. For the CDR3, the DNA is TGTGCCGGAGGCCAGGGGGTGACCTACGAGCAGTACTTC. Together with reference TRBV30 and TRBJ2-7, the CDR3 gives the full variable domain: SQTIHQWPATLVQPVGSPLSLECTVEGTSNPNLYWYRQAAGRGLQLLFYSVGIGQISSEVPQNLSASRPQDRQFILSSKKLLLSDSGFYLCAGGQGVTYEQYFGPGTRLTVT.

CDR3 sequence reads: CASTLRMRDSLNSPLHF. CDR3 nucleotides: TGTGCCAGCACCTTAAGGATGCGGGACAGTCTTAATTCACCCCTCCACTTT. The chain links TRBV27 to TRBJ1-6; 7 positions match TRBD1. Unmatched junction bases numbered 15, after V lost 7 bases and J lost 6 bases. In germline, CDR1 is MNHEY, CDR2 SMNVEV (reference sequence). The CDR3 totals 17 residues.